Detailed here is one T cell receptor (beta chain). The record originates from a study of shared T cell receptors in the human thymus. CDR1 SNHLY and CDR2 FYNNEI come from the germline V gene. J was trimmed by 5 bases and V by 4 bases; bases with no gene match: 8. This CDR3 has 16 residues. TCRdb's copy holds only in-frame clones and misses some; the assay was immunoSEQ multiplex PCR. The table lists approximately 490,000 clones, 75% to 85% of them singletons. These sequences were also reported in another study, on human thymus T cells. From that second work: During corrective heart surgery, resections were taken, and the thymus tissue came from them.

This receptor was obtained from a boy younger than two with a congenital heart defect. V usage is TRBV2 and J usage is TRBJ2-1; 10 nucleotides align to TRBD2. The material sequenced was thymocytes. CDR3 coding DNA: TGTGCCAGCAGTGTAGCGGGACTAGCGAAGCACAATGAGCAGTTCTTC. It is translated as CASSVAGLAKHNEQFF.